A selection of T cell receptor beta chains follows, all from one sample in a study of blood T cell repertoires in COVID-19. Generated by immunoSEQ multiplex PCR, the TCRdb table keeps only in-frame clones and is missing some. This sample carries 300,000 to 400,000 clones, roughly nine tenths of them seen once, and the ten largest clones take about 2.9%. Source material: peripheral blood. The receptor set was obtained from a woman between 25 and 40 years old with COVID-19, enrolled during active disease. Each CDR3 is given without its conserved first and last residue.

V gene: TRBV10-2; CDR3 protein: ASSESSGLQAF
V gene: TRBV5-6; CDR3 protein: ASSIGQGEGEKLF
V gene: TRBV2; CDR3 protein: ASSARVYSGELF
V gene: TRBV12-5; CDR3 protein: ASGGGQFNEKLF
V gene: TRBV3-1/TRBV3-2; CDR3 protein: ASSQEGWDSYGYT
V gene: TRBV5-4; CDR3 protein: ASSLGAPHSYNEQF
V gene: TRBV4-3; CDR3 protein: ASSQGYPGDGYT
V gene: TRBV9; CDR3 protein: ASTPLDRVAGNTEAF
V gene: TRBV6-5; CDR3 protein: ASSLRQPDNSPLH
V gene: TRBV6-5; CDR3 protein: ASAMGDTDTQY
V gene: TRBV5-1; CDR3 protein: ASSTKASRPHNEQF
V gene: TRBV5-1; CDR3 protein: ASSLELGTEAF
V gene: TRBV21-1; CDR3 protein: ASREHYNEQF
V gene: TRBV29-1; CDR3 protein: SVYPGGAGTEAF
V gene: TRBV4-1; CDR3 protein: ASSPKSVGTSGYNEQF
V gene: TRBV5-6; CDR3 protein: ASSLNRRAGQY
V gene: TRBV7-2; CDR3 protein: ASSPEGGTYNEQF
V gene: TRBV6-2/TRBV6-3; CDR3 protein: ASSTPLHRRLSGFYTDTQY
V gene: TRBV11-2; CDR3 protein: ASSQGVDNQPQH
V gene: TRBV9; CDR3 protein: ASSVAAGNLYGYT
V gene: TRBV7-9; CDR3 protein: ASSGPPQYNEQF
V gene: TRBV6-2/TRBV6-3; CDR3 protein: ASSKTVGVRAYNEQF
V gene: TRBV19; CDR3 protein: ASRGGPSGANVLT
V gene: TRBV7-2; CDR3 protein: ASSLAPRGSTDTQY
V gene: TRBV7-2; CDR3 protein: ASSLQLAGGLGETQY